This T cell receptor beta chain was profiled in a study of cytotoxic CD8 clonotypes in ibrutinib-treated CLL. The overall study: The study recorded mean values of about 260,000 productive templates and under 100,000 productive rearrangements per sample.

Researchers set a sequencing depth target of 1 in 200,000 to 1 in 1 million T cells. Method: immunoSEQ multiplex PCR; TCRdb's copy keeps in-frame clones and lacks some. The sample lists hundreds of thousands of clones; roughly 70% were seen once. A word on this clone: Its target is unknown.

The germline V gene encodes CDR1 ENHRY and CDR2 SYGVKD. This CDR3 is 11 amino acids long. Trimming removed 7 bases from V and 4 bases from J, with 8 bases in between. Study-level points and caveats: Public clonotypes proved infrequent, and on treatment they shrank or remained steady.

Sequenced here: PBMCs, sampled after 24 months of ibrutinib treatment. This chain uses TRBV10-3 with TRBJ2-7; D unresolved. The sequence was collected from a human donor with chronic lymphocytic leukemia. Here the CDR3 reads CAITEGYEQYF. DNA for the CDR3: TGTGCCATCACTGAAGGTTACGAGCAGTACTTC.